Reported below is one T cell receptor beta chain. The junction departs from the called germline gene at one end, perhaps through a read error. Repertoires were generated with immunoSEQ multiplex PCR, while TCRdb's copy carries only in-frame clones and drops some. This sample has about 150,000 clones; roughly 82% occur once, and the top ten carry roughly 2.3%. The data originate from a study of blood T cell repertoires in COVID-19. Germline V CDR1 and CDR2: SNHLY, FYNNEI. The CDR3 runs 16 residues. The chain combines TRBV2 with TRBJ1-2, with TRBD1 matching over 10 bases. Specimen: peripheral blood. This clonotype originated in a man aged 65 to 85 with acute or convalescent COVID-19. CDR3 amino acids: CASREGTGVVLYGYTF. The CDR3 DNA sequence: TGTGCCAGCAGGGAAGGGACAGGGGTTGTTCTCTATGGCTACACCTTC.